The 26 T cell receptor beta chains below all came from one sample that was sequenced in a study of cytomegalovirus exposure and HLA in healthy donors. The primer mix had 60 Vbeta and 13 Jbeta primers. Clones were sequenced by immunoSEQ multiplex PCR, and TCRdb holds only the in-frame ones, with some missing. The repertoire consists of 170,000 or so clones, with 80% occurring once and the leading ten covering 6% to 7.5%. The sample comprised PBMCs. The receptors originated from a young man in good health and CMV-seropositive.

The rearrangement joins TRBV6-5 to TRBJ1-1, with 8 bases that match TRBD1. Germline V gives CDR1 MNHEY, CDR2 SVGAGI. This CDR3 has 15 residues. The ends lost 5 bases at V and 1 base at J; junction bases unmatched: 6. CDR3 loop: CASSHRDRWNTEAFF. The CDR3 DNA reads as TGTGCCAGCAGTCACCGGGACAGGTGGAACACTGAAGCTTTCTTT.

Here the CDR3 reads CAWSPGLEYNEQFF. Written as DNA, the CDR3 is TGTGCCTGGAGTCCGGGACTAGAATACAATGAGCAGTTCTTC. This rearrangement joins TRBV30 to TRBJ2-1; TRBD2 aligns across 8 bases. J gave up 4 bases and V 2 bases, and 4 bases lay outside the gene matches. CDR1 is GTSNPN, CDR2 SVGIG, per germline (reference sequence). The CDR3 contains 14 residues.

The V and J genes are TRBV7-9 and TRBJ2-3, with D uncertain. This CDR3 spans 15 amino acids. Deletions cut 3 bases from V and 4 bases from J, with 14 bases between. Germline V CDR1 and CDR2: SEHNR, FQNEAQ (reference sequence). As DNA, the CDR3 is TGTGCCAGCAGCTTCATTGTCGGAGTTTCAGATACGCAGTATTTT. This translates into CASSFIVGVSDTQYF.

This chain joins TRBV7-6 and TRBJ2-3; 7 nucleotides match TRBD1. Per germline, CDR1 SGHVS and CDR2 FNYEAQ. The length of the CDR3 is 14 residues. V gave up 4 bases and J gave up 4 bases; unmatched junction bases: 5. This chain's CDR3 is CASSSAGGADTQYF. The DNA for the CDR3 is TGTGCCAGCAGCTCGGCAGGGGGTGCAGATACGCAGTATTTT.

This chain joins TRBV5-4 and TRBJ2-7; D is ambiguous. CDR1 SGHNT and CDR2 YYREEE come from the germline V gene (reference sequence). This CDR3 comprises 14 residues. Trimming left V 0 bases short and J 1 base short, with 8 bases between. CDR3 bases: TGTGCCAGCAGCTTGGCCGCGGTATCCTACGAGCAGTACTTC. Its translation: CASSLAAVSYEQYF.

This clone was observed a few times. The gene calls are TRBV10-3 and TRBJ1-4; 7 bases are shared with TRBD1. The CDR3 spans 13 residues. Germline CDR1 and CDR2: ENHRY and SYGVKD. V trimming: 4 bases; J trimming: 11 bases; junction bases outside the gene matches: 7. The chain's CDR3 is CAISAPSQGKLFF. The DNA of the CDR3 is TGTGCCATCAGTGCGCCCTCACAGGGGAAACTGTTTTTT.

Written as DNA, the CDR3 is TGTGCCAGTAGTGGGACAGGCAGTCCAGATACGCAGTATTTT. This translates into CASSGTGSPDTQYF. The chain combines TRBV19 with TRBJ2-3; 8 bases match TRBD1. V dropped 5 bases and J dropped 4; count of bases not matched to a gene: 5. The CDR3 covers 14 residues. Germline V gene lookup returns CDR1 LNHDA and CDR2 SQIVND (reference sequence).

Here the CDR3 reads CASSLVRTCEQYF. CDR3 nucleotides: TGTGCCAGCAGCTTAGTCAGAACCTGCGAGCAGTACTTC. The chain has TRBV7-2 and TRBJ2-7; D ambiguous. V was shortened by 1 base and J by 6 bases, with 10 bases between the two germline ends. From germline, CDR1 is SGHTA and CDR2 FQGNSA. This CDR3 comprises 13 residues. The full variable domain, completed using reference TRBV7-2 and TRBJ2-7, is GAGVSQSPSNKVTEKGKDVELRCDPISGHTALYWYRQSLGQGLEFLIYFQGNSAPDKSGLPSDRFSAERTGGSVSTLTIQRTQQEDSAVYLCASSLVRTCEQYFGPGTRLTVT.

V gene TRBV27 combines with J gene TRBJ1-2, with D possibly matching TRBD1 (6 bases). Germline V gene sequence: CDR1 MNHEY, CDR2 SMNVEV (reference sequence). V lost 2 bases and J 0 bases, leaving 7 bases between the germline ends. CDR3 length: 14 amino acids. The CDR3 here is CASSLTGPNYGYTF. The CDR3 nucleotides read TGTGCCAGCAGTTTAACAGGGCCTAACTATGGCTACACCTTC.

This sequence joins TRBV4-1 and TRBJ1-2; D might be TRBD1 (6 bases). Germline V lookup: CDR1 MGHRA, CDR2 YSYEKL. The CDR3 spans 15 residues. V gave up 3 bases and J gave up 5 bases, with 16 bases separating them. The CDR3 bases are TGCGCCAGCAGCCATCCTCAAGGGGGGGTATATGGCTACACCTTC. It yields the protein CASSHPQGGVYGYTF.

CDR3 loop: CASLTTYGTEAFF. CDR3 coding DNA: TGTGCCAGTCTAACCACTTACGGCACTGAAGCTTTCTTT. The chain carries TRBV6-1 and TRBJ1-1, with D unresolved. Per germline, CDR1 MNHNS and CDR2 SASEGT. The V gene lost 9 bases and the J gene lost 4 bases, with 15 bases spanning the gap. The CDR3 is made up of 13 amino acids.

The V call is TRBV4-2, the J call TRBJ1-2; no clear D. This CDR3 region has 13 residues. Germline assignment: CDR1 LGHNA and CDR2 YNFKEQ. V was clipped by 1 base and J by 4 bases, with 7 bases between them. The CDR3 reads CASSQGAGYGYTF. CDR3 coding DNA: TGTGCCAGCAGCCAAGGTGCGGGCTATGGCTACACCTTC.

This chain uses TRBV7-2 with TRBJ2-5; 8 bases line up with TRBD2. The J call is in doubt because the DNA end fits TRBJ2-7 better. The CDR3 is made up of 13 amino acids. Germline values: CDR1 SGHTA, CDR2 FQGNSA. The CDR3 DNA follows: TGTGCCAGCAGCTATAGCGGGGCCTACGAGCAGTACTTC. Amino acid sequence: CASSYSGAYEQYF.

A single count supports this clone. V and J are TRBV5-1 and TRBJ1-3; no clear D. V lost 5 bases to trimming and J lost 0 bases, with 9 bases between them. Looked up from germline, CDR1 is SGHRS and CDR2 is YFSETQ. The CDR3 sequence is 14 residues long. The CDR3 DNA follows: TGCGCCAGCAGGAAACAGAACTCTGGAAACACCATATATTTT. Translation: CASRKQNSGNTIYF.

This sequence joins TRBV6-1 and TRBJ2-1; tentatively, D is TRBD2 (5 bases). Germline loops: CDR1 MNHNS, CDR2 SASEGT. The CDR3 length is 15 residues. V gave up 7 bases and J gave up 1 base, with 14 bases separating them. CDR3 amino acids: CASTPEAASYNEQFF. CDR3 sequence (DNA): TGTGCCAGCACCCCGGAGGCGGCATCCTACAATGAGCAGTTCTTC.

The chain couples TRBV7-8 to TRBJ1-2; D is undetermined. V was clipped by 0 bases and J by 7 bases, with 9 bases between them. CDR3 length: 13 residues. Germline CDR1 SGHVS, CDR2 FQNEAQ. CDR3: CASSLAQGGGYTF. CDR3 in DNA: TGTGCCAGCAGCTTAGCGCAAGGCGGTGGCTACACCTTC.

The CDR3 sequence is CASSLRQSYEQYF. CDR3 nucleotides: TGTGCCAGCTCACTTAGACAGAGCTACGAGCAGTACTTC. The V and J genes are TRBV18 and TRBJ2-7; a possible D gene is TRBD1 (5 bases). The germline gives CDR1 KGHSH, CDR2 LQKENI. The CDR3 runs to 13 residues. Trimming cost V 4 bases and J 3 bases, with 10 bases left between them. Full variable domain (missing parts from reference TRBV18 and TRBJ2-7): NAGVMQNPRHLVRRRGQEARLRCSPMKGHSHVYWYRQLPEEGLKFMVYLQKENIIDESGMPKERFSAEFPKEGPSILRIQQVVRGDSAAYFCASSLRQSYEQYFGPGTRLTVT.

The CDR3: CASRGTGTTDGYTF. CDR3 in DNA: TGCGCCAGCAGGGGGACAGGGACTACGGATGGCTACACCTTC. This rearrangement joins TRBV10-2 to TRBJ1-2; 9 nucleotides align to TRBD1. The V gene's germline CDR1 is WSHSY and CDR2 SAAADI. With 6 bases clipped from V and 6 bases from J, the junction kept 8 bases outside the gene matches. This CDR3 contains 14 residues.

This chain joins TRBV5-1 and TRBJ2-1, with 7 bases that match TRBD2. The trim removed 3 bases at V and 7 bases at J, leaving 13 bases unmatched. There are 16 residues in the CDR3. Germline V lookup: CDR1 SGHRS, CDR2 YFSETQ. The CDR3 protein is CASSYVFGGVENEQFF. CDR3 sequence (DNA): TGCGCCAGCAGCTATGTTTTTGGGGGGGTAGAGAATGAGCAGTTCTTC.

This chain links TRBV11-2 with TRBJ2-7; D might be TRBD1 (5 bases). Germline CDR1 and CDR2: SGHAT and FQNNGV. The V and J ends lost 0 bases and 5 bases respectively, with 17 bases between them. The CDR3 sequence is 16 residues long. In DNA form, the CDR3 reads TGTGCCAGCAGCTTAGATTGGCGTCAGGGATCCCACGAGCAGTACTTC. Protein sequence: CASSLDWRQGSHEQYF.

V is TRBV11-2 and J is TRBJ2-1, with 11 nucleotides matching TRBD2. The V gene's germline CDR1 is SGHAT and CDR2 FQNNGV. V gave up 3 bases and J gave up 2 bases; unmatched junction bases: 6. The CDR3 loop spans 17 amino acids. The CDR3 reads CASSFTGTSGPYNEQFF. The CDR3 nucleotides read TGTGCCAGCAGCTTCACCGGGACTAGCGGCCCCTACAATGAGCAGTTCTTC.

This clone was recorded once. This chain joins TRBV30 and TRBJ2-7, with D maybe TRBD1 (6 bases). The CDR3 has 13 residues. V dropped 4 bases and J dropped 0 bases, with 10 bases sitting between them. Germline V gene lookup returns CDR1 GTSNPN and CDR2 SVGIG (reference sequence). CDR3 nucleotide sequence: TGTGCCTGGAACGACAGGAGCTCCTACGAGCAGTACTTC. Encoded protein: CAWNDRSSYEQYF.

There are a few counts of this clone. This sequence joins TRBV7-9 and TRBJ2-3; 8 bases match TRBD2. Germline trimming cut 0 bases from V and 2 bases from J; bases unmatched to any gene: 10. The CDR3 contains 18 residues. Germline values: CDR1 SEHNR, CDR2 FQNEAQ (reference sequence). Here the CDR3 reads CASSLAGGRGVLTDTQYF. The DNA for the CDR3 is TGTGCCAGCAGCTTAGCAGGGGGGCGGGGGGTGCTCACAGATACGCAGTATTTT.

The rearrangement joins TRBV19 to TRBJ1-3, with 8 bases fitting TRBD1. CDR1 and CDR2 from the germline V gene are LNHDA and SQIVND (reference sequence). The CDR3 contains 16 residues. V was clipped by 3 bases and J by 2 bases; unmatched bases: 6. This CDR3 is CASSMSEQGAGNTIYF. The DNA for the CDR3 is TGTGCCAGTAGTATGTCAGAACAGGGGGCTGGAAACACCATATATTTT.

CDR3 loop: CASSSGIAGGYEQYF. CDR3 DNA sequence: TGTGCCAGCAGTTCCGGGATAGCGGGAGGCTACGAGCAGTACTTC. V is TRBV27 and J is TRBJ2-7; TRBD2 matches 10 bases. This CDR3 contains 15 residues. V lost 4 bases, J lost 3 bases, and 6 bases stayed unmatched. CDR1 is MNHEY, CDR2 SMNVEV, per germline (reference sequence).

This clone was detected once. The chain combines TRBV6-5 with TRBJ2-1, with D tentatively TRBD2 (5 bases). The CDR3 spans 15 residues. CDR1 and CDR2 (germline): MNHEY, SVGAGI. V dropped 2 bases and J dropped 6 bases, with 14 bases sitting between them. The CDR3 reads CASSYGLPGSNEQFF. The DNA of the CDR3 is TGTGCCAGCAGTTACGGACTGCCCGGATCCAATGAGCAGTTCTTC.